This T cell receptor (beta chain) was profiled in a study of metastatic and nonmetastatic thyroid tumors. Until they underwent thyroid surgery, no patient had received any treatment. Germline loops: CDR1 MNHEY, CDR2 SVGEGT. With 4 bases clipped from V and 0 bases from J, the junction kept 3 bases outside the gene matches. This CDR3 contains 15 residues. MiXCR was used by TCRdb to re-call the PCR reads. The data hold 72,000 or so clones, with more than 15% observed a single time. The source material was blood. The sequence derives from a female donor with papillary thyroid cancer or a benign thyroid nodule (not recorded which). Some clones in this sample may be carry-over from other donors' samples. V and J are TRBV6-2 or TRBV6-3 and TRBJ1-5, with 7 nucleotides matching TRBD1. CDR3 DNA: TGTGCCAGCAGTTGGGGGACAGATAGCAATCAGCCCCAGCATTTT. Amino acids: CASSWGTDSNQPQHF.